These T cell receptor beta chains were read from a single sample in a study of cytomegalovirus exposure and HLA in healthy donors. Profiled with immunoSEQ multiplex PCR; TCRdb holds only in-frame clones, not every one. This sample has 250,000 to 300,000 clones, with roughly 89% found just once. Sequencing was done on a sample of PBMCs. The receptors originated from a young woman in good health and CMV-seronegative. The CDR3 runs from the conserved cysteine through the conserved F or W. The order of the fields is D gene, clone size, V gene, J gene, CDR3 protein, CDR3 DNA. D genes are given only for firm matches. Rows may omit the clone size; those that give it use once, few, many or a size class.

D: TRBD2
size: -
V: TRBV5-1
J: TRBJ2-5
CDR3: CASSWGTSGPETQYF
DNA: TGCGCCAGCAGCTGGGGGACTAGCGGGCCAGAGACCCAGTACTTC

D: TRBD1
size: -
V: TRBV7-9
J: TRBJ1-2
CDR3: CASSSGDRVYGYTF
DNA: TGTGCCAGCAGCTCGGGGGACAGGGTCTATGGCTACACCTTC

D: -
size: -
V: TRBV28
J: TRBJ2-1
CDR3: CATIAGEQFF
DNA: TGTGCCACCATCGCTGGCGAGCAGTTCTTC

D: -
size: -
V: TRBV5-6
J: TRBJ2-2
CDR3: CASSLVSVSVWDTGELFF
DNA: TGTGCCAGCAGCTTGGTATCCGTTAGCGTGTGGGACACCGGGGAGCTGTTTTTT

D: -
size: once
V: TRBV28
J: TRBJ1-5
CDR3: CASSLGGKPQHF
DNA: TGTGCCAGCAGTTTAGGGGGCAAGCCCCAGCATTTT

D: -
size: -
V: TRBV5-6
J: TRBJ2-1
CDR3: CASSRDTQQFF
DNA: TGTGCCAGCAGCCGGGACACCCAGCAGTTCTTC

D: TRBD1
size: -
V: TRBV28
J: TRBJ1-2
CDR3: CASRGQGPNYGYTF
DNA: TGTGCCAGCAGAGGACAGGGACCAAACTATGGCTACACCTTC

D: TRBD1
size: once
V: TRBV27
J: TRBJ2-7
CDR3: CASSLTGASTYEQYF
DNA: TGTGCCAGCAGTTTAACAGGGGCGTCCACCTACGAGCAGTACTTC

D: -
size: once
V: TRBV11-2
J: TRBJ2-2
CDR3: CASRKPGGRDTGELFF
DNA: TGTGCCAGCAGAAAACCCGGGGGGCGCGACACCGGGGAGCTGTTTTTT

D: -
size: -
V: TRBV11-2
J: TRBJ1-1
CDR3: CASSLGYGTTVRDTEAFF
DNA: TGTGCCAGCAGCTTAGGATACGGGACAACAGTACGGGACACTGAAGCTTTCTTT

D: TRBD1
size: -
V: TRBV6-5
J: TRBJ1-1
CDR3: CASSYGGQGNTEAFF
DNA: TGTGCCAGCAGTTACGGGGGACAGGGTAACACTGAAGCTTTCTTT

D: -
size: -
V: TRBV27
J: TRBJ2-1
CDR3: CASTKPGTGINEQFF
DNA: TGTGCCAGCACCAAGCCCGGTACGGGGATCAATGAGCAGTTCTTC

D: -
size: -
V: TRBV11-1
J: TRBJ2-7
CDR3: CASSDRDTLYEQYF
DNA: TGTGCCAGCAGCGACCGGGACACCCTCTACGAGCAGTACTTC

D: -
size: -
V: TRBV27
J: TRBJ2-5
CDR3: CASSLGGLQETQYF
DNA: TGTGCCAGCAGTTTAGGGGGCCTCCAAGAGACCCAGTACTTC

D: TRBD2
size: -
V: TRBV4-3
J: TRBJ2-3
CDR3: CASSQDRGAGGRGDTQYF
DNA: TGCGCCAGCAGCCAAGATAGAGGGGCGGGGGGGCGCGGAGATACGCAGTATTTT

D: TRBD2
size: -
V: TRBV19
J: TRBJ2-1
CDR3: CASSSGGRSSYNEQFF
DNA: TGTGCCAGTAGTAGCGGGGGGCGCAGCTCCTACAATGAGCAGTTCTTC

D: -
size: -
V: TRBV19
J: TRBJ2-1
CDR3: CASSMDLEGISYNEQFF
DNA: TGTGCCAGTAGTATGGATCTGGAGGGAATAAGCTACAATGAGCAGTTCTTC

D: -
size: -
V: TRBV5-6
J: TRBJ1-2
CDR3: CASSFGKNYGYTF
DNA: TGTGCCAGCAGCTTTGGCAAAAACTATGGCTACACCTTC

D: -
size: once
V: TRBV6-5
J: TRBJ2-1
CDR3: CASSYGAYNEQFF
DNA: TGTGCCAGCAGTTACGGAGCCTACAATGAGCAGTTCTTC

D: -
size: -
V: TRBV7-9
J: TRBJ2-7
CDR3: CASSTGSYEQYF
DNA: TGTGCCAGCAGCACGGGGTCCTACGAGCAGTACTTC

D: TRBD2
size: -
V: TRBV4-1
J: TRBJ2-1
CDR3: CASSAGTSGYNEQFF
DNA: TGCGCCAGCAGCGCCGGGACTAGCGGGTACAATGAGCAGTTCTTC

D: -
size: -
V: TRBV7-9
J: TRBJ2-1
CDR3: CASSLFSRAGLGNEQFF
DNA: TGTGCCAGCAGCTTATTCTCCCGCGCAGGGTTAGGAAATGAGCAGTTCTTC

D: -
size: -
V: TRBV7-2
J: TRBJ2-7
CDR3: CASSLEADSTYEQYF
DNA: TGTGCCAGCAGCTTAGAAGCGGACAGTACCTACGAGCAGTACTTC

D: TRBD1
size: -
V: TRBV2
J: TRBJ2-5
CDR3: CASSDRSRTGEETQYF
DNA: TGTGCCAGCAGTGATAGGTCCCGGACAGGGGAAGAGACCCAGTACTTC

D: -
size: -
V: TRBV2
J: TRBJ2-3
CDR3: CASSEWTRISTDTQYF
DNA: TGTGCCAGCAGTGAATGGACAAGGATTAGCACAGATACGCAGTATTTT

D: -
size: -
V: TRBV7-9
J: TRBJ2-3
CDR3: CASSNYGGGADTQYF
DNA: TGTGCCAGCTCTAATTACGGGGGTGGGGCGGATACGCAGTATTTT

D: -
size: -
V: TRBV19
J: TRBJ2-7
CDR3: CASSINPPGAYEQYF
DNA: TGTGCCAGTAGTATCAACCCCCCCGGGGCCTACGAGCAGTACTTC

D: -
size: few
V: TRBV6-1
J: TRBJ1-1
CDR3: CASSGPLEAFF
DNA: TGTGCCAGCAGTGGCCCTCTAGAAGCTTTCTTT

D: -
size: -
V: TRBV6-1
J: TRBJ2-5
CDR3: CASRRGWGQETQYF
DNA: TGTGCCAGCAGGAGGGGGTGGGGACAAGAGACCCAGTACTTC

D: TRBD1
size: -
V: TRBV9
J: TRBJ2-5
CDR3: CASSAPGQGFSETQYF
DNA: TGTGCCAGCAGCGCCCCGGGACAGGGGTTTTCTGAGACCCAGTACTTC

D: TRBD2
size: -
V: TRBV7-8
J: TRBJ2-1
CDR3: CASSSSGGAYNEQFF
DNA: TGTGCCAGCAGCTCTAGCGGGGGGGCCTACAATGAGCAGTTCTTC

D: -
size: -
V: TRBV11-1
J: TRBJ1-2
CDR3: CASSFTGGAGGYTF
DNA: TGTGCCAGCAGCTTCACTGGGGGCGCCGGCGGCTACACCTTC

D: TRBD2
size: -
V: TRBV6-5
J: TRBJ2-1
CDR3: CASSPRLAGGKFQFF
DNA: TGTGCCAGCAGTCCGCGACTAGCGGGGGGCAAGTTTCAGTTCTTC

D: -
size: -
V: TRBV4-2
J: TRBJ1-1
CDR3: CASSPGGQAFF
DNA: TGTGCCAGCAGCCCTGGCGGGCAAGCTTTCTTT

D: -
size: -
V: TRBV10-1
J: TRBJ1-1
CDR3: CASSTGNTEAFF
DNA: TGCGCCAGCAGCACAGGGAACACTGAAGCTTTCTTT

D: -
size: -
V: TRBV2
J: TRBJ2-3
CDR3: CASQKTLIIPSTDTQYF
DNA: TGTGCCAGCCAGAAAACATTAATAATTCCTAGCACAGATACGCAGTATTTT

D: TRBD1
size: -
V: TRBV5-6
J: TRBJ1-1
CDR3: CASSWTGKEAFF
DNA: TGTGCCAGCAGCTGGACAGGGAAAGAAGCTTTCTTT

D: -
size: -
V: TRBV6-5
J: TRBJ1-5
CDR3: CASSQGRSNQPQHF
DNA: TGTGCCAGCAGTCAGGGGAGAAGCAATCAGCCCCAGCATTTT

D: TRBD1
size: -
V: TRBV10-3
J: TRBJ1-4
CDR3: CAISGTERYEKLFF
DNA: TGTGCCATCTCGGGGACAGAGCGTTATGAAAAACTGTTTTTT

D: -
size: -
V: TRBV27
J: TRBJ1-5
CDR3: CASSPHARDTLSNQPQHF
DNA: TGTGCCAGCAGTCCTCACGCCCGGGACACCCTTAGCAATCAGCCCCAGCATTTT

D: TRBD1
size: few
V: TRBV11-2
J: TRBJ2-3
CDR3: CASSLGQYTDTQYF
DNA: TGTGCCAGCAGCTTGGGACAGTACACAGATACGCAGTATTTT

D: TRBD1
size: -
V: TRBV7-2
J: TRBJ1-2
CDR3: CASSRQGDRGYGYTF
DNA: TGTGCCAGCAGCAGACAGGGAGATCGGGGCTATGGCTACACCTTC

D: -
size: -
V: TRBV4-3
J: TRBJ1-2
CDR3: CASSQVGGLNRRNYGYTF
DNA: TGCGCCAGCAGCCAAGTAGGTGGGCTTAACAGGAGAAACTATGGCTACACCTTC

D: -
size: -
V: TRBV6-1
J: TRBJ2-7
CDR3: CASSEARPGDEQYF
DNA: TGTGCCAGCAGTGAAGCCAGACCCGGGGACGAGCAGTACTTC

D: TRBD2
size: -
V: TRBV5-1
J: TRBJ2-3
CDR3: CASSQTSGEHTQYF
DNA: TGCGCCAGCAGCCAGACTAGCGGGGAGCATACGCAGTATTTT

D: -
size: -
V: TRBV29-1
J: TRBJ2-7
CDR3: CSVEDETGRGEHEQYF
DNA: TGCAGCGTTGAAGACGAAACCGGCAGGGGTGAACACGAGCAGTACTTC

D: -
size: -
V: TRBV7-6
J: TRBJ2-3
CDR3: CASSLEARADTQYF
DNA: TGTGCCAGCAGCTTAGAGGCCAGGGCAGATACGCAGTATTTT

D: -
size: -
V: TRBV5-1
J: TRBJ2-6
CDR3: CASSFSGTLTYGANVLTF
DNA: TGCGCCAGCAGCTTCTCCGGAACCCTGACATATGGGGCCAACGTCCTGACTTTC

D: -
size: -
V: TRBV10-2
J: TRBJ1-3
CDR3: CASSGGGGGNTIYF
DNA: TGCGCCAGCAGCGGAGGGGGGGGTGGAAACACCATATATTTT

D: TRBD1
size: once
V: TRBV5-1
J: TRBJ1-2
CDR3: CASSLDWGDRALNYGYTF
DNA: TGCGCCAGCAGCCTGGACTGGGGGGACAGGGCTTTAAACTATGGCTACACCTTC

D: -
size: -
V: TRBV7-6
J: TRBJ2-6
CDR3: CASSLAAPGEGANVLTF
DNA: TGTGCCAGCAGCTTAGCCGCCCCGGGAGAAGGGGCCAACGTCCTGACTTTC

D: TRBD2
size: once
V: TRBV10-3
J: TRBJ2-3
CDR3: CAITTSGNTDTQYF
DNA: TGTGCCATCACTACTAGCGGGAACACAGATACGCAGTATTTT

D: -
size: -
V: TRBV27
J: TRBJ2-2
CDR3: CASSFAGELFF
DNA: TGTGCCAGCAGTTTCGCCGGGGAGCTGTTTTTT

D: TRBD2
size: -
V: TRBV19
J: TRBJ2-3
CDR3: CASSRIAGGPRGTDTQYF
DNA: TGTGCCAGTAGCCGAATAGCGGGGGGGCCGAGGGGGACAGATACGCAGTATTTT